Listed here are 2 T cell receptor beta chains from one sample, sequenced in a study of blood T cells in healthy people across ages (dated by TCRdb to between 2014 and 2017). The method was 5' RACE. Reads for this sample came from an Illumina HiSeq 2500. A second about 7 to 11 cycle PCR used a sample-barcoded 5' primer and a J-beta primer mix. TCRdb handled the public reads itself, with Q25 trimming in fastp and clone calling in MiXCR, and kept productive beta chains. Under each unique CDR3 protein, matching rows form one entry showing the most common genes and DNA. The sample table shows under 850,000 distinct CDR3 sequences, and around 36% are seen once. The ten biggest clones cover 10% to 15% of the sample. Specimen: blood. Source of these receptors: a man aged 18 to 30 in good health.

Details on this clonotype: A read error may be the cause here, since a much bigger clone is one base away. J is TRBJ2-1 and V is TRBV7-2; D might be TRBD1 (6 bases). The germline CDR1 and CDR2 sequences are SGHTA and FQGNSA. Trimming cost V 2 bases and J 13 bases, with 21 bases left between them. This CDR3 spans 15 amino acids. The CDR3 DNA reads TGTGCCAGCAGCTTACTGGGGGCCAAATATGAGACCCAGTTCTTC. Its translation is CASSLLGAKYETQFF.

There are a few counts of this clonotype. The CDR3 coding sequence is TGTGCCACCAGCCGGGACAGGGCTCAGCCCCAGCATTTT. This codes for CATSRDRAQPQHF. V usage is TRBV15 and J usage is TRBJ1-5; 9 bases fit TRBD1. Germline V gene data show CDR1 as LNHNV and CDR2 as YYDKDF (reference sequence). The CDR3 totals 13 residues. Losses at the gene ends were 5 bases for V and 6 bases for J; bases not matched to a gene: 2.